Listed here are 27 T cell receptor beta chains from one sample, sequenced in a study of blood T cell repertoires in COVID-19. Repertoires were generated with immunoSEQ multiplex PCR, while TCRdb's copy carries only in-frame clones and drops some. The sample has 210,000 or so clones, approximately 87% seen once. Material: PBMCs or T cells enriched from blood (not recorded which). The receptor set was obtained from a woman between 45 and 65 years old in a cohort exposed to, infected with or recovered from COVID-19 (not recorded which).

V gene TRBV6-5 combines with J gene TRBJ1-2; D possibly corresponds to TRBD1 (5 bases). Trimming removed 6 bases from V and 8 bases from J, with 22 bases in between. From germline, CDR1 is MNHEY and CDR2 SVGAGI. CDR3 length: 15 residues. The CDR3 DNA reads as TGTGCCAGCAGGATGAGGTTGCGGGGGGGAGAAGGCTACACCTTC. Protein product: CASRMRLRGGEGYTF.

The chain combines TRBV11-1 with TRBJ1-2, with D possibly TRBD1 on 5 matching bases. V lost 2 bases and J 8 bases, leaving 15 bases between the germline ends. Germline CDR1 and CDR2: SGHAT and FQDESV (reference sequence). The CDR3 sequence is 14 residues long. CDR3 in DNA: TGTGCCAGCAGCTTAAAAGTCGGGGGTTACGGCTACACCTTC. It is translated as CASSLKVGGYGYTF.

The genes are TRBV28 and TRBJ1-3, with 12 bases lining up with TRBD1. CDR1 and CDR2 from the germline V gene are MDHEN and SYDVKM. The CDR3 length is 15 residues. Losses at the gene ends were 2 bases for V and 5 bases for J; bases not matched to a gene: 1. The CDR3 nucleotides read TGTGCCAGCAGTTTAGGGACAGGGGGCCGAAACACCATATATTTT. Its translation is CASSLGTGGRNTIYF.

The chain recombines TRBV18 with TRBJ2-5; unclear D gene. V lost 0 bases and J lost 1, with 12 bases in between. The CDR3 sequence is 16 residues long. Per germline, CDR1 KGHSH and CDR2 LQKENI. CDR3 in amino acids: CASSPPRLSSQETQYF. CDR3 coding DNA: TGTGCCAGCTCACCACCCCGTCTTTCTAGCCAAGAGACCCAGTACTTC.

The DNA of the CDR3 is TGTGCCAGCAGCCAAGAGTCTAGAAGAGAGCAGTACTTC. As protein: CASSQESRREQYF. The chain uses TRBV3-1 (or the pseudogene TRBV3-2) and TRBJ2-7; no firm D call. This CDR3 has 13 residues. Germline CDR1 is LGHDT and CDR2 is YNNKEL (reference sequence). V gave up 0 bases and J gave up 7 bases, with 10 bases separating them.

J is TRBJ2-6 and V is TRBV5-4, with 8 positions matching TRBD2. The CDR3 is made up of 19 amino acids. V shed 0 bases and J 0 bases; nucleotides not matched to a gene: 8. The V gene's germline CDR1 is SGHNT and CDR2 YYREEE (reference sequence). In DNA, the CDR3 is TGTGCCAGCAGCTTGGGGGCGGGGGGCCTAGGCTCTGGGGCCAACGTCCTGACTTTC. This translates into CASSLGAGGLGSGANVLTF.

V usage is TRBV6-5 and J usage is TRBJ2-7, with 13 positions matching TRBD2. From germline, CDR1 is MNHEY and CDR2 SVGAGI. J was trimmed by 7 bases and V by 4 bases; bases with no gene match: 1. The CDR3 sequence is 13 residues long. The CDR3 DNA is TGTGCCAGCAGTTCGGGACTAGCGGGAGAGCAGTACTTC. This codes for CASSSGLAGEQYF.

The genes are TRBV9 and TRBJ2-7; tentative D call: TRBD2 (6 bases). The length of the CDR3 is 12 residues. From germline, CDR1 is SGDLS and CDR2 YYNGEE. Trimming removed 0 bases at V and 5 bases at J, with 6 bases between. In DNA, the CDR3 is TGTGCCAGCAGCGTAGCGGGGGACGAGCAGTACTTC. Protein product: CASSVAGDEQYF. Complete variable domain (other parts from reference TRBV9 and TRBJ2-7): DSGVTQTPKHLITATGQRVTLRCSPRSGDLSVYWYQQSLDQGLQFLIQYYNGEERAKGNILERFSAQQFPDLHSELNLSSLELGDSALYFCASSVAGDEQYFGPGTRLTVT.

This clone appeared a single time. V is TRBV14 and J is TRBJ2-1; no firm D call. V was trimmed by 2 bases and J by 1 base, leaving 12 bases between them. The CDR3 consists of 16 residues. Germline assignment: CDR1 SGHDN and CDR2 FVKESK. The CDR3: CASSQWVGLSYNEQFF. The CDR3 DNA reads as TGTGCCAGCAGCCAATGGGTCGGGTTATCCTACAATGAGCAGTTCTTC.

The chain uses TRBV9 and TRBJ1-1; perhaps TRBD1 as D (6 bases). Germline values: CDR1 SGDLS, CDR2 YYNGEE. Trimming removed 2 bases at V and 0 bases at J, with 8 bases between. This CDR3 spans 14 amino acids. The CDR3 bases are TGTGCCAGCAGCGTGACAGGTATGAACACTGAAGCTTTCTTT. Its translation is CASSVTGMNTEAFF.

Concerning this clone itself: At one end, the junction sequence differs from germline, possibly due to a read error. The V gene is TRBV20-1, the J gene TRBJ2-7; 7 nucleotides agree with TRBD1. This CDR3 spans 11 amino acids. Germline-derived CDR1 and CDR2 are DFQATT and SNEGSKA (reference sequence). This CDR3 is CRATGAYEQYF. The CDR3 DNA follows: TGCAGAGCTACAGGGGCCTACGAGCAGTACTTC.

This clone was detected only once. This chain links TRBV5-1 with TRBJ2-7, with 8 bases that match TRBD1. The CDR3 is made up of 15 amino acids. J gave up 1 base and V 4 bases, and 7 bases lay outside the gene matches. Germline V gene sequence: CDR1 SGHRS, CDR2 YFSETQ. CDR3 in DNA: TGCGCCAGCAGCAAAACCGGGACAGGATCCTACGAGCAGTACTTC. Protein: CASSKTGTGSYEQYF.

This rearrangement joins TRBV7-2 to TRBJ1-1, with no clear D. Germline V gene data show CDR1 as SGHTA and CDR2 as FQGNSA. Trimming stripped 2 bases from V and 10 bases from J, with 20 bases between. The CDR3 sequence is 15 residues long. The CDR3 coding sequence is TGTGCCAGCAGCTTATTGCCCGGCCCGGCAGGTATAGCTTTCTTT. The encoded protein is CASSLLPGPAGIAFF.

This clone showed up just a few times. V gene TRBV15 combines with J gene TRBJ1-4; no reliable D call. V lost 0 bases to trimming and J lost 4 bases, with 3 bases between them. The CDR3 runs to 13 residues. Germline CDR1 LNHNV, CDR2 YYDKDF (reference sequence). DNA of the CDR3: TGTGCCACCAGCAGAGACAGTAATGAAAAACTGTTTTTT. Encoded protein: CATSRDSNEKLFF.

V and J are TRBV7-9 and TRBJ2-3, with 7 bases aligning to TRBD1. J gave up 2 bases and V 5 bases, and 10 bases lay outside the gene matches. The V gene's germline CDR1 is SEHNR and CDR2 FQNEAQ (reference sequence). The CDR3 has 16 amino acids. CDR3 amino acids: CASSQEPGQNTDTQYF. CDR3 nucleotides: TGTGCCAGCAGCCAAGAGCCGGGACAGAACACAGATACGCAGTATTTT.

The rearrangement links TRBV27 to TRBJ2-7, with D possibly TRBD1 on 7 matching bases. Trimming cost V 2 bases and J 3 bases, with 14 bases left between them. In germline, CDR1 is MNHEY, CDR2 SMNVEV (reference sequence). The CDR3 runs 15 residues. The CDR3: CASSLSVQGGYEQYF. CDR3 in DNA: TGTGCCAGCAGTTTAAGCGTCCAGGGGGGCTACGAGCAGTACTTC.

This sequence joins TRBV18 and TRBJ2-1, with 9 bases lining up with TRBD1. Trimming at V came to 4 bases and at J to 1 base, leaving 2 bases not matched to a gene. The CDR3 sequence is 15 residues long. The germline CDR1 and CDR2 sequences are KGHSH and LQKENI. The CDR3 sequence is CASSLGTGSYNEQFF. DNA for the CDR3: TGTGCCAGCTCACTGGGGACAGGGTCCTACAATGAGCAGTTCTTC.

CDR3: CASSSTGTGNTGELFF. For the CDR3, the DNA is TGTGCCAGCAGCTCAACCGGGACAGGGAACACCGGGGAGCTGTTTTTT. The gene calls are TRBV7-3 and TRBJ2-2, with 8 bases aligning to TRBD1. J was trimmed by 1 base and V by 4 bases; bases with no gene match: 5. Germline lookup yields CDR1 SGHTA and CDR2 FQGTGA. The CDR3 is 16 amino acids. Full variable domain (rest looked up from reference TRBV7-3 and TRBJ2-2): GAGVSQTPSNKVTEKGKYVELRCDPISGHTALYWYRQSLGQGPEFLIYFQGTGAADDSGLPNDRFFAVRPEGSVSTLKIQRTERGDSAVYLCASSSTGTGNTGELFFGEGSRLTVL.

J is TRBJ1-6 and V is TRBV11-2; a possible D gene is TRBD1 (5 bases). The CDR3 length is 16 residues. Trimming stripped 6 bases from V and 2 bases from J, with 14 bases between. Germline V gene data show CDR1 as SGHAT and CDR2 as FQNNGV. Here the CDR3 reads CASREAGKTYNSPLHF. The DNA for the CDR3 is TGTGCCAGCAGAGAGGCAGGGAAGACCTATAATTCACCCCTCCACTTT.

The chain couples TRBV7-2 to TRBJ2-2, with a weak D call TRBD2 (7 bases). The V and J ends lost 6 bases and 4 bases respectively, with 15 bases between them. Germline assignment: CDR1 SGHTA and CDR2 FQGNSA. The CDR3 spans 15 residues. The CDR3 spells CASRVLGGRTGELFF. CDR3 nucleotide sequence: TGTGCCAGCAGGGTTCTCGGGGGGCGCACCGGGGAGCTGTTTTTT.

DNA of the CDR3: TGTGCCAGTAGTATCCTAGGGGTAACTAATGAAAAACTGTTTTTT. It is translated as CASSILGVTNEKLFF. The V and J genes are TRBV19 and TRBJ1-4, with D tentatively TRBD1 (5 bases). The CDR3 runs to 15 residues. The V end lost 3 bases, the J end lost 1 base, and 9 bases lay between the germline ends. CDR1 and CDR2 from the germline V gene are LNHDA and SQIVND (reference sequence).

This clone is a singleton in its sample. The chain couples TRBV3-1 (or the pseudogene TRBV3-2) to TRBJ1-5; no clear D gene. This CDR3 is 13 amino acids long. Germline CDR1 reads LGHDT; CDR2 reads YNNKEL (reference sequence). V lost 2 bases and J 4 bases, leaving 6 bases between the germline ends. The CDR3 DNA reads TGTGCCAGCAGCCAATTAGAGAATCAGCCCCAGCATTTT. Translating gives CASSQLENQPQHF.

The V and J genes are TRBV9 and TRBJ1-2, with 9 bases identical to TRBD1. CDR3 length equals 15 residues. V dropped 3 bases and J dropped 8; count of bases not matched to a gene: 11. CDR1 SGDLS and CDR2 YYNGEE come from the germline V gene. CDR3 in amino acids: CASSEQPGQGFGYTF. The CDR3 nucleotides read TGTGCCAGCAGCGAACAACCGGGACAGGGTTTCGGCTACACCTTC. The whole variable domain, filled in from reference TRBV9 and TRBJ1-2, reads DSGVTQTPKHLITATGQRVTLRCSPRSGDLSVYWYQQSLDQGLQFLIQYYNGEERAKGNILERFSAQQFPDLHSELNLSSLELGDSALYFCASSEQPGQGFGYTFGSGTRLTVV.

V usage is TRBV7-6 and J usage is TRBJ2-2, with TRBD1 matching 10 bases. J was trimmed by 7 bases and V by 5 bases; bases with no gene match: 7. There are 15 residues in the CDR3. The V gene's germline CDR1 is SGHVS and CDR2 FNYEAQ. CDR3 amino acids: CASSPAGTGVGELFF. Written as DNA, the CDR3 is TGTGCCAGCAGCCCCGCCGGGACAGGGGTCGGGGAGCTGTTTTTT. The full variable domain, completed using reference TRBV7-6 and TRBJ2-2, is GAGVSQSPRYKVTKRGQDVALRCDPISGHVSLYWYRQALGQGPEFLTYFNYEAQQDKSGLPNDRFSAERPEGSISTLTIQRTEQRDSAMYRCASSPAGTGVGELFFGEGSRLTVL.

The genes are TRBV7-6 and TRBJ2-2, with 7 bases aligning to TRBD2. Germline assignment: CDR1 SGHVS and CDR2 FNYEAQ. With V trimmed by 7 bases and J by 1 base, 3 bases remained unmatched. The CDR3 is made up of 14 amino acids. The CDR3 DNA is TGTGCCAGCAAAGAGCGGGGGAACACCGGGGAGCTGTTTTTT. The encoded protein is CASKERGNTGELFF.

The chain couples TRBV4-3 to TRBJ1-6; D is undetermined. CDR1 is LGHNA, CDR2 YSLEER, per germline. The V and J ends lost 0 bases and 1 base respectively, with 7 bases between them. The CDR3 is 16 residues long. The CDR3 sequence is CASSQDAVSYNSPLHF. CDR3 bases: TGCGCCAGCAGCCAAGACGCGGTTTCCTATAATTCACCCCTCCACTTT.

This clone appeared once. V and J are TRBV7-8 and TRBJ2-1; tentative D call: TRBD1 (5 bases). V dropped 1 base and J dropped 6 bases, with 16 bases sitting between them. Germline CDR1 reads SGHVS; CDR2 reads FQNEAQ. CDR3 length: 16 residues. This CDR3 reads CASSLVGPRLSNEQFF. CDR3 DNA sequence: TGTGCCAGCAGCTTAGTGGGGCCTCGATTATCCAATGAGCAGTTCTTC.